One and the same sample provided the 27 T cell receptor beta chains below, sequenced in a study of vaccination effects on CD4 cells after COVID-19. For these receptors, no antigen is known. The assay was immunoSEQ multiplex PCR, and TCRdb's table has in-frame clones only and misses some. The repertoire has some 60,000 clones, 78% of them found once; the top ten carry about 4.5%. The authors isolated CD4+ T cells after roughly eleven days of culture. Every participant took two doses of the BNT162b2 or mRNA-1273 vaccine. The material was CD4+ T cells from PBMCs cultured without peptide, obtained after COVID-19 vaccination. Receptors were obtained from a human donor who received a COVID-19 vaccine.

The chain employs TRBV5-1 and TRBJ1-2, with TRBD1 matching 8 bases. CDR3 length: 16 residues. Trimming took 0 bases from V and 0 from J; bases not matched to a gene: 4. CDR1 is SGHRS and CDR2 is YFSETQ in the germline V gene. The CDR3 protein is CASSLEGRGPNYGYTF. For the CDR3, the DNA is TGCGCCAGCAGCTTGGAAGGCAGGGGGCCTAACTATGGCTACACCTTC. Variable domain in full (rest from reference TRBV5-1 and TRBJ1-2): KAGVTQTPRYLIKTRGQQVTLSCSPISGHRSVSWYQQTPGQGLQFLFEYFSETQRNKGNFPGRFSGRQFSNSRSEMNVSTLELGDSALYLCASSLEGRGPNYGYTFGSGTRLTVV.

The chain uses TRBV5-5 and TRBJ1-4; D is ambiguous. V was pared by 4 bases and J by 5 bases, with 18 bases between. Germline loops: CDR1 SGHKS, CDR2 YYEKEE (reference sequence). The CDR3 has 16 residues. The DNA of the CDR3 is TGTGCCAGCAGCCGCGCCCCCGGCAGTAACAATGAAAAACTGTTTTTT. It yields the protein CASSRAPGSNNEKLFF.

The chain links TRBV27 to TRBJ1-4, with a possible D match to TRBD1 (6 bases). Trimming stripped 5 bases from V and 8 bases from J, with 18 bases between. This CDR3 spans 15 amino acids. The germline V gene encodes CDR1 MNHEY and CDR2 SMNVEV (reference sequence). The CDR3 coding sequence is TGTGCCAGCAGTCCCGGGGGGGGGCTGAGAGAAAAACTGTTTTTT. Amino acid sequence: CASSPGGGLREKLFF. Drawing the rest from reference TRBV27 and TRBJ1-4, the complete variable domain is EAQVTQNPRYLITVTGKKLTVTCSQNMNHEYMSWYRQDPGLGLRQIYYSMNVEVTDKGDVPEGYKVSRKEKRNFPLILESPSPNQTSLYFCASSPGGGLREKLFFGSGTQLSVL.

This sequence joins TRBV18 and TRBJ2-7; no definite D call. Germline lookup yields CDR1 KGHSH and CDR2 LQKENI. Trimming removed 0 bases from V and 5 bases from J, with 11 bases in between. This CDR3 has 14 amino acids. The CDR3 region is CASSPPSRNDEQYF. The DNA for the CDR3 is TGTGCCAGCTCACCACCGTCCAGGAACGACGAGCAGTACTTC.

The rearrangement uses TRBV11-2 and TRBJ1-1; D may be TRBD1 (5 bases). Germline CDR1 SGHAT, CDR2 FQNNGV. The V and J ends lost 1 base and 7 bases respectively, with 13 bases between them. CDR3 length: 14 amino acids. CDR3 in DNA: TGTGCCAGCAGCTTAGGGGGGTCCGCGAGTGAAGCTTTCTTT. Its translation is CASSLGGSASEAFF. Complete variable domain (other parts from reference TRBV11-2 and TRBJ1-1): EAGVAQSPRYKIIEKRQSVAFWCNPISGHATLYWYQQILGQGPKLLIQFQNNGVVDDSQLPKDRFSAERLKGVDSTLKIQPAKLEDSAVYLCASSLGGSASEAFFGQGTRLTVV.

Written as DNA, the CDR3 is TGTGCCAGCAGCTTATGGATGCTTGGGGGCACTTACGAGCAGTACTTC. It translates to CASSLWMLGGTYEQYF. The chain combines TRBV7-9 with TRBJ2-7, with a weak D call TRBD1 (6 bases). The germline V gene has CDR1 SEHNR and CDR2 FQNEAQ (reference sequence). The length of the CDR3 is 16 residues. V lost 2 bases and J lost 4, with 18 bases in between.

The chain employs TRBV7-3 and TRBJ1-3; D remains unclear. The V gene lost 4 bases and the J gene lost 0 bases, with 7 bases spanning the gap. The CDR3 consists of 14 residues. Germline V gene sequence: CDR1 SGHTA, CDR2 FQGTGA. The CDR3 loop reads CASSSDPSGNTIYF. The CDR3 DNA is TGTGCCAGCAGCTCGGACCCCTCTGGAAACACCATATATTTT. The whole variable domain, remainder taken from reference TRBV7-3 and TRBJ1-3, is GAGVSQTPSNKVTEKGKYVELRCDPISGHTALYWYRQSLGQGPEFLIYFQGTGAADDSGLPNDRFFAVRPEGSVSTLKIQRTERGDSAVYLCASSSDPSGNTIYFGEGSWLTVV.

J is TRBJ2-7 and V is TRBV27; maybe TRBD1 (6 bases). CDR3 length: 13 residues. Germline-derived CDR1 and CDR2 are MNHEY and SMNVEV (reference sequence). The V end was cut by 4 bases, the J end by 2 bases, with 9 bases between. In DNA, the CDR3 is TGTGCCAGCAGTTCGCAGGGGACCTACGAGCAGTACTTC. Protein sequence: CASSSQGTYEQYF.

The chain recombines TRBV6-5 with TRBJ1-5; D is perhaps TRBD1 (5 bases). This CDR3 is built from 15 residues. Per the germline V gene, CDR1 is MNHEY and CDR2 is SVGAGI. Trimming pared 7 bases from V and 2 bases from J, leaving 15 bases between. The CDR3 protein is CASNRERDGNQPQHF. In nucleotides, the CDR3 is TGTGCCAGCAACCGGGAACGGGACGGCAATCAGCCCCAGCATTTT.

This chain joins TRBV6-5 and TRBJ1-2; 7 bases fit TRBD1. Germline V gene lookup returns CDR1 MNHEY and CDR2 SVGAGI. This CDR3 contains 15 residues. V was pared by 0 bases and J by 2 bases, with 3 bases of the junction left unmatched. CDR3 coding DNA: TGTGCCAGCAGTTACTCACCAGGGGGAAACTATGGCTACACCTTC. This codes for CASSYSPGGNYGYTF.

The chain has TRBV18 and TRBJ1-2; 9 bases align to TRBD1. This CDR3 has 13 residues. The trim removed 1 base at V and 8 bases at J, leaving 2 bases unmatched. Germline V gene lookup returns CDR1 KGHSH and CDR2 LQKENI. The CDR3 region is CASSPRTGEGYTF. The CDR3, as DNA: TGTGCCAGCTCACCACGGACAGGGGAAGGCTACACCTTC.

The chain uses TRBV29-1 and TRBJ2-1; weak D call: TRBD2 (5 bases). Germline CDR1 reads SQVTM; CDR2 reads ANQGSEA. Trimming removed 5 bases at V and 4 bases at J, with 15 bases between. The CDR3 covers 14 residues. The CDR3, as DNA: TGCAGCGTTTTTTGGGCTAGCCTTTACAATGAGCAGTTCTTC. It is translated as CSVFWASLYNEQFF.

The genes are TRBV6-1 and TRBJ2-1, with 7 nucleotides matching TRBD2. The germline gives CDR1 MNHNS, CDR2 SASEGT. The CDR3 extends over 14 amino acids. The V gene end was trimmed by 3 bases and the J gene end by 7 bases; junction bases not matched to a gene: 6. CDR3 sequence (DNA): TGTGCCAGCAGTGACAGCGGGATGTATAATGAGCAGTTCTTC. This translates into CASSDSGMYNEQFF.

This clone showed up just once. V gene TRBV11-2 combines with J gene TRBJ2-1, with a tentative D call TRBD1 (5 bases). The CDR3 runs 15 residues. Germline loops: CDR1 SGHAT, CDR2 FQNNGV. V lost 2 bases to trimming and J lost 7 bases, with 15 bases between them. Written as DNA, the CDR3 is TGTGCCAGCAGCTTACCCACAGGATTGCGGAATGAGCAGTTCTTC. It specifies CASSLPTGLRNEQFF.

This clone was detected a few times. This rearrangement joins TRBV27 to TRBJ2-7; perhaps D is TRBD1 or TRBD2 (5 bases each). Per germline, CDR1 MNHEY and CDR2 SMNVEV (reference sequence). V dropped 7 bases and J dropped 5 bases, with 18 bases sitting between them. The CDR3 has 14 amino acids. CDR3 nucleotide sequence: TGTGCCAGCAAACCCCGGGCAGGGACGGACGAGCAGTACTTC. It codes for CASKPRAGTDEQYF.

This chain joins TRBV6-6 and TRBJ2-1, with 9 bases that match TRBD2. Germline V gives CDR1 MNHNY, CDR2 SVGAGI (reference sequence). The CDR3 extends over 17 amino acids. Losses at the gene ends were 5 bases for V and 6 bases for J; bases not matched to a gene: 14. The CDR3 region has the DNA TGTGCCAGCAGTCGAGTCCCTATAGCGGGAGCGGGCAATGAGCAGTTCTTC. Translated, it gives CASSRVPIAGAGNEQFF.

CDR3 sequence: CASSRDRNQPQHF. In DNA, the CDR3 is TGTGCCAGCAGCCGCGACAGAAATCAGCCCCAGCATTTT. The chain joins TRBV6-5 to TRBJ1-5, with a tentative D call TRBD1 (5 bases). Between the trimmed V and J ends, which lost 6 bases and 4 bases, there was a span of 10 bases. This CDR3 has 13 amino acids. Germline values: CDR1 MNHEY, CDR2 SVGAGI.

This chain links TRBV2 with TRBJ1-4, with D tentatively TRBD1 (5 bases). Germline V gene sequence: CDR1 SNHLY, CDR2 FYNNEI. Trimming pared 3 bases from V and 8 bases from J, leaving 19 bases between. CDR3 length equals 16 residues. The CDR3, as DNA: TGTGCCAGCAGTGACGGTTTTGGTGGGGGAGGAGAAAAACTGTTTTTT. Its translation is CASSDGFGGGGEKLFF. The entire variable domain, with the rest obtained from reference TRBV2 and TRBJ1-4, is as follows: EPEVTQTPSHQVTQMGQEVILRCVPISNHLYFYWYRQILGQKVEFLVSFYNNEISEKSEIFDDQFSVERPDGSNFTLKIRSTKLEDSAMYFCASSDGFGGGGEKLFFGSGTQLSVL.

The chain carries TRBV6-5 and TRBJ1-3; D uncertain. CDR1 MNHEY and CDR2 SVGAGI come from the germline V gene. Trimming pared 8 bases from V and 0 bases from J, leaving 14 bases between. This CDR3 region has 15 residues. CDR3 region: CASCSTVDSGNTIYF. The CDR3 DNA is TGTGCCAGCTGTTCGACTGTTGACTCTGGAAACACCATATATTTT.

This clone was recorded once. This chain connects TRBV4-1 to TRBJ2-4, with D maybe TRBD2 (7 bases). The germline V gene encodes CDR1 MGHRA and CDR2 YSYEKL. The length of the CDR3 is 17 residues. V lost 4 bases, J lost 3 bases, and 19 bases lay in between. This CDR3 reads CASSPGGGQFGKNIQYF. Here the CDR3 DNA reads TGCGCCAGCAGCCCGGGGGGAGGACAGTTTGGCAAAAACATTCAGTACTTC.

The gene calls are TRBV2 and TRBJ1-2, with TRBD1 matching 7 bases. Germline V gene lookup returns CDR1 SNHLY and CDR2 FYNNEI. The CDR3 loop spans 13 amino acids. Unmatched junction bases numbered 4, after V lost 5 bases and J lost 4 bases. CDR3 DNA sequence: TGTGCCAGCAGTTCCCGGACAGGCTATGGCTACACCTTC. Translating it yields CASSSRTGYGYTF. The complete variable domain, with remaining parts taken from reference TRBV2 and TRBJ1-2, reads EPEVTQTPSHQVTQMGQEVILRCVPISNHLYFYWYRQILGQKVEFLVSFYNNEISEKSEIFDDQFSVERPDGSNFTLKIRSTKLEDSAMYFCASSSRTGYGYTFGSGTRLTVV.

The rearrangement joins TRBV5-5 to TRBJ2-4, with TRBD2 as a possible D gene (5 bases). The CDR3 has 16 residues. CDR1 is SGHKS and CDR2 is YYEKEE in the germline V gene (reference sequence). Trimming cost V 0 bases and J 1 base, with 11 bases left between them. Here the CDR3 reads CASSLEAAVAKNIQYF. CDR3 coding DNA: TGTGCCAGCAGCTTGGAAGCAGCGGTCGCCAAAAACATTCAGTACTTC.

The V and J genes are TRBV5-6 and TRBJ2-7, with 8 bases fitting TRBD2. From germline, CDR1 is SGHDT and CDR2 YYEEEE. The J segment lost 2 bases and the V segment lost 2 bases, leaving 6 bases of the junction unmatched. The CDR3 totals 15 residues. The CDR3 loop reads CASSLPGGNPYEQYF. The CDR3 DNA sequence: TGTGCCAGCAGCTTACCGGGGGGGAACCCCTACGAGCAGTACTTC.

The V call is TRBV7-8, the J call TRBJ2-7; tentatively, D is TRBD2 (5 bases). Per germline, CDR1 SGHVS and CDR2 FQNEAQ. The CDR3 runs to 13 residues. Trimming took 1 base from V and 2 from J, leaving 6 bases between them. CDR3 sequence reads: CASSLETTYEQYF. Written as DNA, the CDR3 is TGTGCCAGCAGCTTAGAGACTACCTACGAGCAGTACTTC.

The J gene is TRBJ1-2, the V gene TRBV6-5; D is perhaps TRBD1 (6 bases). Germline lookup yields CDR1 MNHEY and CDR2 SVGAGI. The CDR3 sequence is 14 residues long. Trimming stripped 8 bases from V and 4 bases from J, with 17 bases between. CDR3 sequence: CASAWERGSYGYTF. The CDR3 coding sequence is TGTGCCAGCGCCTGGGAGAGGGGGAGCTATGGCTACACCTTC.

V gene TRBV28 combines with J gene TRBJ1-4, with 11 bases that match TRBD1. V lost 5 bases, J lost 6 bases, and 5 bases stayed unmatched. CDR1 is MDHEN, CDR2 SYDVKM, per germline. The CDR3 spans 15 residues. The CDR3 here is CASSPPDRGHEKLFF. The CDR3 region has the DNA TGTGCCAGCAGTCCCCCGGACAGGGGGCATGAAAAACTGTTTTTT.

This chain connects TRBV4-1 to TRBJ2-3; either TRBD1 or TRBD2 may supply D (5 bases each). Germline values: CDR1 MGHRA, CDR2 YSYEKL. This CDR3 is built from 16 residues. V lost 4 bases and J 4 bases, leaving 18 bases between the germline ends. CDR3 DNA: TGCGCCAGCAGCCTCAATTCACGGGGCATCGCAGATACGCAGTATTTT. Amino acids: CASSLNSRGIADTQYF.